This T cell receptor (beta chain) was identified in a study of shared clonotypes between healthy human individuals. Study-wide points: Generation probability values for non-shared clonotypes were lower than those for clonotypes shared by all four donors.

Worth noting for this clone: Its antigen is currently unknown.

The split of CD4+ cells yielded CD45RA+ naive and CD45RA-negative memory subsets. Deep-level running was used for the assay. The method was immunoSEQ multiplex PCR; TCRdb's version includes in-frame clones alone and lacks a portion of them. The data contain about 1,500,000 clones, roughly 96% of them singletons. CDR3 size: 15 residues. The trim removed 0 bases at V and 3 bases at J, leaving 6 bases unmatched. Germline loops: CDR1 SGHRS, CDR2 YFSETQ. This clonotype was obtained from a man younger than 45 in good health. Sequenced material: naive CD4+ T cells sorted from blood. Subset described: CD45RA+ positively selected. The chain links TRBV5-1 to TRBJ2-7; 7 nucleotides line up with TRBD1. The CDR3 sequence is CASSLAGGQNYEQYF. CDR3 coding DNA: TGCGCCAGCAGCTTGGCTGGGGGACAGAACTACGAGCAGTACTTC. The whole variable domain, remainder taken from reference TRBV5-1 and TRBJ2-7, is KAGVTQTPRYLIKTRGQQVTLSCSPISGHRSVSWYQQTPGQGLQFLFEYFSETQRNKGNFPGRFSGRQFSNSRSEMNVSTLELGDSALYLCASSLAGGQNYEQYFGPGTRLTVT.